These T cell receptor beta chains were read from a single sample in a study of cytomegalovirus exposure and HLA in healthy donors. The method was immunoSEQ multiplex PCR; TCRdb's version includes in-frame clones alone and lacks a portion of them. This sample's clone table lists over 20,000 clones. The sequenced material came from PBMCs. All receptors derive from a man aged 55 to 70 in good health and CMV-seropositive. Both conserved end residues are part of each CDR3. The order of the fields is D gene, V gene, J gene, CDR3 DNA, CDR3 protein. D genes are given only for firm matches.

>NA|TRBV9|TRBJ1-4
TGTGCCAGCAGCCCCCTGTCGGATGAAAAACTGTTTTTT
CASSPLSDEKLFF
>TRBD1|TRBV4-2|TRBJ2-7
TGTGCCAGCAGCCAAGATCCCATCAGGGGGAGCTACGAGCAGTACTTC
CASSQDPIRGSYEQYF
>TRBD2|TRBV5-1|TRBJ2-3
TGCGCCAGCAGCCTAACTAGCGGGAGCGGAACAGATACGCAGTATTTT
CASSLTSGSGTDTQYF
>NA|TRBV2|TRBJ1-1
TGTGCCAGCAGTGAAAATACAGATTACACTGAAGCTTTCTTT
CASSENTDYTEAFF
>NA|TRBV19|TRBJ1-5
TGTGCCAGTAATCAGGGGAATAGCAATCAGCCCCAGCATTTT
CASNQGNSNQPQHF
>TRBD2|TRBV4-1|TRBJ2-5
TGCGCCAGCAAATTACTAGCGGGAGTGGGAGAGACCCAGTACTTC
CASKLLAGVGETQYF
>NA|TRBV30|TRBJ1-5
TGTGCCTGGAGTGTACAGGGCAATCAGCCCCAGCATTTT
CAWSVQGNQPQHF
>NA|TRBV5-1|TRBJ1-1
TGCGCCAGCAGCTTGGACCCGGATTCAACGGGTGAAGCTTTCTTT
CASSLDPDSTGEAFF
>TRBD2|TRBV10-1|TRBJ2-1
TGCGCCAGCAGTGAGTCGCTAGCGGGAGGCTATAAGCAGTTCTTC
CASSESLAGGYKQFF
>NA|TRBV11-1|TRBJ2-7
TGTGCCAGCAGCTTAGAAATTGTGGCCGGGGTCCACGAGCAGTACTTC
CASSLEIVAGVHEQYF
>NA|TRBV9|TRBJ2-7
TGTGCCAGCAGCGTAGCAGGTCAGTCCTACGAGCAGTACTTC
CASSVAGQSYEQYF
>NA|TRBV9|TRBJ1-4
TGTGCCAGCAGCGTAGGAGCGTTACCTAATGAAAAACTGTTTTTT
CASSVGALPNEKLFF
>TRBD1|TRBV29-1|TRBJ2-1
TGCAGTACCCGGGACAGCTACAATGAGCAGTTCTTC
CSTRDSYNEQFF
>TRBD1|TRBV15|TRBJ2-5
TGTGCCACCAGCAGAGGGGACAGGAAGGGGGAGACCCAGTACTTC
CATSRGDRKGETQYF
>NA|TRBV25-1|TRBJ2-2
TGTGCCAGCAGTGAATTAACGGGAGAAACCGGGGAGCTGTTTTTT
CASSELTGETGELFF
>NA|TRBV5-5|TRBJ1-2
TGTGCCAGCAGCTCCGACTACCGCGGCTACACCTTC
CASSSDYRGYTF
>NA|TRBV4-1|TRBJ2-7
TGCGCCAGCAGCCAACCCTGGGCGGGGAGACACTACGAGCAGTACTTC
CASSQPWAGRHYEQYF
>NA|TRBV29-1|TRBJ2-5
TGCAGCGTTGACCAACAGCTGCGAGAGACCCAGTACTTC
CSVDQQLRETQYF
>TRBD2|TRBV19|TRBJ2-3
TGTGCCAGTAGTATGCCTAGCGGCAGCACAGATACGCAGTATTTT
CASSMPSGSTDTQYF
>NA|TRBV6-1|TRBJ1-5
TGTGCCAGCAGTCTTGGGCATAGTAGCAATCAGCCCCAGCATTTT
CASSLGHSSNQPQHF
>TRBD2|TRBV27|TRBJ2-7
TGTGCCAGCTCCCCGGTGTGGCTAGCGGGCTCCTACGAGCAGTACTTC
CASSPVWLAGSYEQYF
>TRBD1|TRBV18|TRBJ2-7
TGTGCCAGCTCACCCCCGGACAGGGCAACCTACGAGCAGTACTTC
CASSPPDRATYEQYF